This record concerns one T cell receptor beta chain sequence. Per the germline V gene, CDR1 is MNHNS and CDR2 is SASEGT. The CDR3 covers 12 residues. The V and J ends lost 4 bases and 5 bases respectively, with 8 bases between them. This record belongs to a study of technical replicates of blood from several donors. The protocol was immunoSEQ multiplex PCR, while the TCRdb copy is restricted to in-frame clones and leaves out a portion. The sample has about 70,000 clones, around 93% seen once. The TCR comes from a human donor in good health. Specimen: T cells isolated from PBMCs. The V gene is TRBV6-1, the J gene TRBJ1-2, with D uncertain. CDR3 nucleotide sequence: TGTGCCAGCAGTGGCAGAGGATATGGCTACACCTTC. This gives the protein CASSGRGYGYTF.